At least ten counts were recorded for the clone carrying this T cell receptor (beta chain). The CDR3 regions of TCR beta were amplified from RNA transcripts. Researchers ran a first-round RT-PCR on the TCR CDR3 using the HTBI primer set. TCRdb reprocessed the multiplex PCR reads via MiXCR and lists one record per CDR3 protein. The sample includes under 350,000 distinct CDR3 sequences, roughly an eighth seen only once; the top ten take 7.9%. Germline V gene data show CDR1 as MNHEY and CDR2 as SMNVEV (reference sequence). The CDR3 totals 18 residues. The V and J ends lost 7 bases and 5 bases, in that order; junction bases with no gene match: 17. This specimen comes from a study of T cells in Graves' hyperthyroidism and ophthalmopathy.

The gene calls are TRBV27 and TRBJ2-1; TRBD2 aligns across 10 bases. Material for sequencing was blood. The receptor was isolated from a woman aged 40 to 55 with Graves' hyperthyroidism. The CDR3 sequence: CASTPLGLANFKDNEQFF. The CDR3 nucleotides are TGTGCCAGCACCCCCTTGGGACTAGCGAATTTCAAGGACAATGAGCAGTTCTTC.